This paragraph covers one TCR beta chain sequence. Its antigen is currently unknown. These data come from a study of cytomegalovirus exposure and HLA in healthy donors. Whole-study findings and limits: Later work associated roughly 17,000 TCR beta sequences with HLA alleles at 0.05 false discovery rate. It is likely that the observed cluster of highly shared sequence variants was a sequencing artifact. CMV serostatus was the sole immune exposure information available.

Germline loops: CDR1 MNHNS, CDR2 SASEGT. Trimming cost V 6 bases and J 3 bases, with 18 bases left between them. This CDR3 is built from 15 residues. 60 Vbeta and 13 Jbeta primers were used in PCR. Data came from immunoSEQ multiplex PCR; TCRdb stores just in-frame clones and leaves some out. This table holds about 140,000 clones, approximately 78% found once. The sequenced sample consisted of PBMCs. The origin of this receptor is a man younger than 35 in good health and CMV-seropositive. V is TRBV6-1 and J is TRBJ2-7; a weak D match, TRBD1 (7 bases). The CDR3 protein is CASRPEGQPFYEQYF. CDR3 in DNA: TGTGCCAGCAGACCGGAGGGACAGCCCTTCTACGAGCAGTACTTC.